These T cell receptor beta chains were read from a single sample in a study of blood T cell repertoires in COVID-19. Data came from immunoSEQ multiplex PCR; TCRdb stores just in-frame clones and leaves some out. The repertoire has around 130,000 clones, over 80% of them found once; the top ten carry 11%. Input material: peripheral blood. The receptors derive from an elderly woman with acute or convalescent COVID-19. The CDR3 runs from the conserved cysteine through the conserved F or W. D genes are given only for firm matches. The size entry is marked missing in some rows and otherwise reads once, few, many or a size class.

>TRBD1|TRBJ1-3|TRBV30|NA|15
TGTGCCTGGAGTGATGACAGGGGGCCGGAAAACACCATATATTTT
CAWSDDRGPENTIYF
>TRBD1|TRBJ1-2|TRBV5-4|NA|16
TGTGCCAGCAGCCCGGGACAGGGGGCCTCCGTCTATGGCTACACCTTC
CASSPGQGASVYGYTF
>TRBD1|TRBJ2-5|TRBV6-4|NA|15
TGTGCCAGCAGTGACTTCAGGGGGCGTATAGTGACCCAGTACTTC
CASSDFRGRIVTQYF
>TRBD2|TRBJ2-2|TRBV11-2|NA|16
TGTGCCAGCAGCTCCATACCGGGGGGGGTTGCCGGGGAGCTGTTTTTT
CASSSIPGGVAGELFF
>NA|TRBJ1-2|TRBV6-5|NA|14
TGTGCCAGCATCCCGAACCTGGTCGGCTATGGCTACACCTTC
CASIPNLVGYGYTF
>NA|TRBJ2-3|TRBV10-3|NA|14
TGTGCCATCAGTGAGTCGCGGGACACAGATACGCAGTATTTT
CAISESRDTDTQYF
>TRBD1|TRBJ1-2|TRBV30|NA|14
TGTGCCTGGAGTGGAGGGACAGTCCTTTTAAGCTACACCTTC
CAWSGGTVLLSYTF
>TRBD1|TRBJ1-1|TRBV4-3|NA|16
TGCGCCAGCAGCCAAGCGGACAGGCGTCCGAACACTGAAGCTTTCTTT
CASSQADRRPNTEAFF
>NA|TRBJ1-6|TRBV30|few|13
TGTGCCTGGAGTATACAGAATAATTCACCCCTCCACTTT
CAWSIQNNSPLHF
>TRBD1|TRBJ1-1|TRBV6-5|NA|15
TGTGCCAGCAGTTACTCTCAGGGGGTCGGCACTGAAGCTTTCTTT
CASSYSQGVGTEAFF
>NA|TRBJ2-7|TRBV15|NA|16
TGTGCCACCAGCAGAGATGGTGGAGGTAGGAACGGCGAGCAGTACTTC
CATSRDGGGRNGEQYF
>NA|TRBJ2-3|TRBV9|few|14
TGTGCCAGCAAGCGGGACACTAGCACAGATACGCAGTATTTT
CASKRDTSTDTQYF
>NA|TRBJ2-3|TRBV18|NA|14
TGTGCCATCCGCGAGCCTAGCAGTGCAGATACGCAGTATTTT
CAIREPSSADTQYF
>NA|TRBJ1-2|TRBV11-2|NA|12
TGTGCCAGCAGCTTAGGAGACTATGGCTACACCTTC
CASSLGDYGYTF
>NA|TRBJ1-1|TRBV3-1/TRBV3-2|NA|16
TGTGCCAGCAGCCAAGATGTCCCCTACAGAGGGTTCCAAGCCGATTTT
CASSQDVPYRGFQADF
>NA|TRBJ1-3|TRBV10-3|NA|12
TGTGCCACCTTAGACAGCGGAAACACCATATATTTT
CATLDSGNTIYF
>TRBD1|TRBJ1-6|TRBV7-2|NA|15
TGTGCCAGCAGCCTTAGGACAGGGGGTACTTCACCCCTCCACTTT
CASSLRTGGTSPLHF
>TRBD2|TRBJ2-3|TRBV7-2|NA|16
TGTGCCAGCAGCTTAGGACTAGCGGTGGGGACAGATACGCAGTATTTT
CASSLGLAVGTDTQYF
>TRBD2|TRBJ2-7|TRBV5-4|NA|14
TGTGCCAGCAGCGTACGGGGGGGTGCCTACGAGCAGTACTTC
CASSVRGGAYEQYF
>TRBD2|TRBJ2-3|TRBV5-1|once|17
TGCGCCAGCAGCCGGTGGACTAGCGGGGGGCGCACAGATACGCAGTATTTT
CASSRWTSGGRTDTQYF
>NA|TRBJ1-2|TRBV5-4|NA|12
TGTGCCAGCAGCTCAGGGTCCTATGGCTACACCTTC
CASSSGSYGYTF
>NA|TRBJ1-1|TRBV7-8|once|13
TGTGCCAGCAGCTTTGCGCGGGGCACTGAAGCTTTCTTT
CASSFARGTEAFF
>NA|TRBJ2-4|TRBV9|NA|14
TGTGCCAGCAGCGTGTGGCGGGGTCAAGTCATTCAGTACTTC
CASSVWRGQVIQYF
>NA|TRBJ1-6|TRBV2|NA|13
TGTGCCAGCAGGAATTCAGGGGATTCACCCCTCCACTTT
CASRNSGDSPLHF